This T cell receptor (beta chain) originates from a study of blood T cell repertoires in COVID-19 (dated by TCRdb to the early 2020s). Regarding the research as a whole: Collaborator samples came from the United States, Italy and Spain and covered acute and convalescent phases of COVID-19. The material from the prospective study consisted of cDNA or gDNA derived from T cells, B-cell-depleted T cells, or PBMCs. Nearly every sample came with metadata listing a de-identified subject ID, COVID-19 status, age in years and sex. Where available, HLA class I and class II types were obtained from metadata supplied by the sample provider rather than from assay-based typing. The dataset comprised deeply sampled blood TCRbeta repertoires from subjects exposed to, actively infected with, or recovered from COVID-19. The samples were drawn from the first 160 participants of the ongoing ImmuneRACE study and from 1,254 subjects provided by 6 global collaborators. A freely available public database, intended as a resource for researchers studying the immune response to SARS-CoV-2, is where the repertoires were released.

The paper's findings and limits, for the study overall: The quantity of clinical and demographic metadata differed by source and by participant and was supplied without curation.

With regard to this clone: Its antigen is unknown. No much larger clone exists at a distance of one base, and base qualities are not known.

Samples from volunteer blood donors who had recovered from COVID-19 were contributed by a second Seattle source. Each collaborating institution followed its own protocols to collect whole blood in K2EDTA tubes. Collaborator samples were shipped for TCRbeta analysis as frozen whole blood, isolated PBMCs, or DNA extracted from either sample type. The immunoSEQ Assay, a bias-controlled multiplex PCR, was used to amplify TCRbeta CDR3 regions from genomic DNA. Per the authors' processing: Within the assay, amplification of reference gene primers was used to estimate how many nucleated cells each sample contained. Sequence reads were collapsed and filtered to measure the absolute abundance of every unique TCRbeta CDR3 rearrangement. For each sample, productive Simpson clonality was calculated as the square root of Simpson's diversity index over productive rearrangements. The source is immuneACCESS, and TCRdb retained only in-frame sequences with V and J called. Part of the clones is not carried over; for the studies checked, unresolved V genes explain less than half of this, and the remainder is unexplained. From that table come the V and J calls and clone size; the DNA was used to work out D and trimming. In all, the sample holds 300,000 to 400,000 clones, and about 90% of those were seen once. Together, the top ten hold roughly 3% of the sample.

Ends trimmed: V by 4 bases, J by 10 bases; bases unmatched to a gene: 12. According to the germline V gene, CDR1 reads MDHEN and CDR2 reads SYDVKM. The CDR3 contains 15 residues, cysteine and phenylalanine counted. Only the CDR3 portion is preserved as DNA: 45 bases, with reading frame beginning at the first base. The sequence joins TRBV28 to TRBJ2-1, and 8 junction bases match TRBD2. The clonotype comes from a young woman who had recovered from COVID-19. Sequencing was performed on peripheral blood. The DNA sequence is as follows: TGTGCCAGCAGTTCGCACGGGACTAGTAGAGGGGAGCAGTTCTTC. This is translated as CASSSHGTSRGEQFF.